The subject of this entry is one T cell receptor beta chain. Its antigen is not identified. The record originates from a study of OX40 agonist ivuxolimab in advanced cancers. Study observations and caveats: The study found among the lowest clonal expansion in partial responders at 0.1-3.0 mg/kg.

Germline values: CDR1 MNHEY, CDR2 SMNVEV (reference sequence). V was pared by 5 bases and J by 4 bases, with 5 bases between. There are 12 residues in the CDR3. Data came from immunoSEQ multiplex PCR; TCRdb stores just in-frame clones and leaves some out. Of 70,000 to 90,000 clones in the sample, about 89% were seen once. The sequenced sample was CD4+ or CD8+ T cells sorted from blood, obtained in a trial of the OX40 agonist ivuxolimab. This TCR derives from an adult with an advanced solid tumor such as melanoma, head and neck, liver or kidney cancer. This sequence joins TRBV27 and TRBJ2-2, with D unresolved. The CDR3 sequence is CASSHPTGELFF. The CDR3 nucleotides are TGTGCCAGCAGTCATCCCACCGGGGAGCTGTTTTTT.